The 27 T cell receptor beta chains reported below all come from one sample, sequenced in a study of T-cell reconstitution after alpha-beta-depleted transplantation in children. Broader study findings: A year post-transplant, T-cell counts and diversity derived mostly from newly produced T cells.

Unique molecular identifiers featured in how the TCRbeta library was prepared. TCRdb reprocessed the PCR reads with MiXCR, giving one entry per CDR3 protein. The sample gives about 300,000 distinct CDR3 sequences, 6% to 10% of which show up once; approximately 9.6% is in the top ten. Their target antigens are unknown. The source material was peripheral blood, sampled 360 days after TCRalphabeta/CD19-depleted stem cell transplant. The receptors come from a female patient aged 2-15 years who had a stem cell transplant for Fanconi anemia, so the T cells may come from the graft donor.

This sequence joins TRBV11-1 and TRBJ2-1; TRBD2 matches at 7 bases. The CDR3 runs to 17 residues. The J segment lost 9 bases and the V segment lost 2 bases, leaving 16 bases of the junction unmatched. CDR1 is SGHAT, CDR2 FQDESV, per germline (reference sequence). The CDR3 loop is CASSLSMGGGTRGEQFF. As DNA, the CDR3 is TGTGCCAGCAGCTTATCAATGGGCGGGGGAACACGGGGTGAGCAGTTCTTC.

This clonotype was found many times. This chain links TRBV5-1 with TRBJ2-3; D remains unclear. There are 16 residues in the CDR3. CDR1 SGHRS and CDR2 YFSETQ come from the germline V gene. The V end lost 2 bases, the J end lost 1 base, and 14 bases lay between the germline ends. CDR3 bases: TGCGCCAGCAGCTTATCGACAAGCTCCCGCACAGATACGCAGTATTTT. Amino acid sequence: CASSLSTSSRTDTQYF.

The V gene is TRBV12-3 or TRBV12-4, the J gene TRBJ1-5; a possible D gene is TRBD1 (5 bases). The CDR3 consists of 17 residues. V lost 7 bases and J 2 bases, leaving 21 bases between the germline ends. For the CDR3, the DNA is TGTGCCAGCACCGGGAACCCTTGGGGGGTCGGCAATCAGCCCCAGCATTTT. Amino acid sequence: CASTGNPWGVGNQPQHF.

There are many counts of this clonotype. The V and J genes are TRBV12-3 or TRBV12-4 and TRBJ2-1, with D possibly called TRBD1 or TRBD2 (6 bases each). V was shortened by 7 bases and J by 10 bases, with 20 bases between the two germline ends. This CDR3 region has 14 residues. This CDR3 is CASTVWGAYGEQFF. In DNA, the CDR3 is TGTGCCAGCACCGTGTGGGGGGCTTACGGGGAGCAGTTCTTC.

This clonotype appeared many times. V is TRBV4-3 and J is TRBJ2-3; 9 bases map to TRBD2. Germline CDR1 and CDR2: LGHNA and YSLEER. V was clipped by 2 bases and J by 1 base; unmatched bases: 1. This CDR3 spans 15 amino acids. CDR3 nucleotides: TGCGCCAGCAGCCAACTAGCGGGGCGCACAGATACGCAGTATTTT. Its protein is CASSQLAGRTDTQYF.

In its sample, this clonotype was seen many times. This rearrangement joins TRBV20-1 to TRBJ1-6; no definite D call. Germline CDR1 and CDR2: DFQATT and SNEGSKA (reference sequence). V was cut by 2 bases and J by 8 bases, with 10 bases left in between. The CDR3 has 13 amino acids. The CDR3 region is CSARISWDSPLHF. The CDR3 region has the DNA TGCAGTGCTAGAATATCTTGGGATTCACCCCTCCACTTT.

This clonotype is medium-sized. The gene calls are TRBV12-3 or TRBV12-4 and TRBJ2-5, with unresolved D. CDR3 size: 12 residues. The V end lost 10 bases, the J end lost 5 bases, and 14 bases lay between the germline ends. CDR3 loop: CATSMDMETQYF. CDR3 bases: TGTGCCACCTCTATGGATATGGAGACCCAGTACTTC.

This clonotype was recorded at least ten times. Mismatch with germline at one junction end may stem from a read error. The CDR3 DNA follows: TGCGCTGGAGAGGTACCAACAGGGGGGTACGAGCAGTACTTC. Residues: CAGEVPTGGYEQYF. The chain joins TRBV7-9 to TRBJ2-7; TRBD1 matches at 8 bases. CDR1 SEHNR and CDR2 FQNEAQ come from the germline V gene (reference sequence). The CDR3 is made up of 14 amino acids.

There are many counts of this clonotype. The chain combines TRBV29-1 with TRBJ2-1; weak D call: TRBD1 (5 bases). The CDR3 loop spans 14 amino acids. Trimming cost V 7 bases and J 7 bases, with 20 bases left between them. Per germline, CDR1 SQVTM and CDR2 ANQGSEA. In nucleotides, the CDR3 is TGCAGCGCCATGAAGGGCTGGGGCGTTAATGAGCAGTTCTTC. Its translation: CSAMKGWGVNEQFF.

This clonotype has at least ten counts. J is TRBJ2-2 and V is TRBV5-1, with D perhaps matching TRBD2 (5 bases). The CDR3 sequence is 16 residues long. Trimming left V 0 bases short and J 6 bases short, with 15 bases between. In germline, CDR1 is SGHRS, CDR2 YFSETQ. CDR3 residues: CASSLDPPSSPGELFF. The CDR3 DNA reads as TGCGCCAGCAGCTTGGACCCACCTTCTAGCCCCGGGGAGCTGTTTTTT.

The J gene is TRBJ1-2, the V gene TRBV24-1; no firm D call. CDR3 length: 13 amino acids. The germline CDR1 and CDR2 sequences are KGHDR and SFDVKD. The V gene lost 4 bases and the J gene lost 5 bases, with 10 bases spanning the gap. CDR3 in amino acids: CATSEGKRYGYTF. CDR3 DNA sequence: TGTGCCACCAGTGAAGGGAAGCGTTATGGCTACACCTTC.

This clonotype was observed a handful of times. The chain has TRBV6-2 or TRBV6-3 and TRBJ1-5; D gene unclear. From germline, CDR1 is MNHEY and CDR2 SVGEGT. The CDR3 totals 12 residues. V was cut by 2 bases and J by 6 bases, with 5 bases left in between. CDR3 in DNA: TGTGCCAGCAGTTACACCCCTCAGCCCCAGCATTTT. Protein: CASSYTPQPQHF.

This clonotype appeared many times. The V call is TRBV10-2, the J call TRBJ2-7; D is undetermined. The CDR3 is 10 residues long. Germline CDR1 and CDR2: WSHSY and SAAADI. The ends were cut back, 6 bases at V and 3 bases at J, with 3 bases in the middle. DNA of the CDR3: TGCGCCAGCAGGGACTACGAGCAGTACTTC. Amino acids: CASRDYEQYF.

In this sample, this clonotype turned up many times. The chain has TRBV12-3 or TRBV12-4 and TRBJ2-1; D is unclear. Trimming pared 6 bases from V and 10 bases from J, leaving 10 bases between. This CDR3 comprises 11 residues. The CDR3 region has the DNA TGTGCCAGCAGCTTGATCCGGGAGCAGTTCTTC. It is translated as CASSLIREQFF.

The chain combines TRBV4-2 with TRBJ1-2, with a possible D match to TRBD1 (5 bases). Trimming removed 0 bases at V and 4 bases at J, with 12 bases between. The CDR3 loop spans 15 amino acids. Germline CDR1 LGHNA, CDR2 YNFKEQ. The CDR3 region has the DNA TGTGCCAGCAGCCAAGACCCAGGGAGTGGCTATGGCTACACCTTC. Translation: CASSQDPGSGYGYTF.

This clonotype was found many times. The chain is built from TRBV12-3 or TRBV12-4 and TRBJ1-5, with TRBD1 matching over 8 bases. The CDR3 consists of 14 residues. J was trimmed by 5 bases and V by 1 base; bases with no gene match: 1. The CDR3 protein is CASSLGDRHQPQHF. As DNA, the CDR3 is TGTGCCAGCAGTTTAGGGGACAGGCATCAGCCCCAGCATTTT.

This clonotype was observed a handful of times. Mismatch with germline at one junction end may stem from a read error. The chain joins TRBV20-1 to TRBJ2-5; 7 nucleotides line up with TRBD1. CDR1 DFQATT and CDR2 SNEGSKA come from the germline V gene (reference sequence). CDR3 length: 15 residues. CDR3 in DNA: TGCTGTGCTAGACCCGGTGGACAGGTCCAAGAGACCCAGTACTTC. The encoded protein is CCARPGGQVQETQYF.

A few counts support this clonotype. V gene TRBV2 combines with J gene TRBJ1-1; weak D call: TRBD1 (6 bases). This CDR3 contains 13 residues. Germline V gene lookup returns CDR1 SNHLY and CDR2 FYNNEI. Trimming removed 5 bases from V and 6 bases from J, with 13 bases in between. CDR3 DNA sequence: TGTGCCAGCAGTCCTCGAGGGGGATCTGAAGCTTTCTTT. Its translation: CASSPRGGSEAFF.

This clonotype has ten or more counts. This chain connects TRBV20-1 to TRBJ2-7; D unclear. Trimming cost V 3 bases and J 7 bases, with 13 bases left between them. Germline V lookup: CDR1 DFQATT, CDR2 SNEGSKA (reference sequence). The CDR3 is made up of 12 amino acids. This chain's CDR3 is CSASWSRSEQYF. Here the CDR3 DNA reads TGCAGTGCTAGTTGGTCCCGTTCTGAGCAGTACTTC.

This clonotype showed up many times. The V gene is TRBV6-5, the J gene TRBJ2-2; 7 positions agree with TRBD1. In germline, CDR1 is MNHEY, CDR2 SVGAGI. The CDR3 loop spans 17 amino acids. Trimming removed 8 bases from V and 2 bases from J; junction bases left unmatched: 14. The CDR3: CASLTSDWDSNTGELFF. In nucleotides, the CDR3 is TGTGCCAGCCTAACTTCCGACTGGGACAGCAACACCGGGGAGCTGTTTTTT.

The chain uses TRBV7-2 and TRBJ2-1; D is possibly TRBD1 or TRBD2 (5 bases each). Germline CDR1 is SGHTA and CDR2 is FQGNSA. The V gene lost 5 bases and the J gene lost 10 bases, with 21 bases spanning the gap. The CDR3 spans 15 residues. In DNA form, the CDR3 reads TGTGCCAGCAGCCCGTATGGGGCGGGCGCAGGAGAGCAGTTCTTC. Translating it yields CASSPYGAGAGEQFF.

The chain recombines TRBV20-1 with TRBJ1-2, with TRBD1 matching 11 bases. Germline V CDR1 and CDR2: DFQATT, SNEGSKA (reference sequence). V was clipped by 6 bases and J by 4 bases; unmatched bases: 4. The CDR3 totals 13 residues. In DNA, the CDR3 is TGCAGTGCAGAAGGGACAGGGGGCTATGGCTACACCTTC. Protein product: CSAEGTGGYGYTF.

This clonotype was seen repeatedly, ten times or more. The chain couples TRBV29-1 to TRBJ2-3; D is possibly TRBD1 (5 bases). The CDR3 length is 12 residues. V was trimmed by 5 bases and J by 5 bases, leaving 11 bases between them. CDR1 is SQVTM, CDR2 ANQGSEA, per germline. The CDR3 loop reads CSVPRGLDTQYF. DNA for the CDR3: TGCAGCGTTCCAAGGGGTCTAGATACGCAGTATTTT.

The chain couples TRBV10-3 to TRBJ1-1; no definite D call. Trimming took 0 bases from V and 4 from J, leaving 18 bases between them. Germline CDR1 reads ENHRY; CDR2 reads SYGVKD. The CDR3 extends over 17 amino acids. CDR3 protein: CAISESRLTAGATEAFF. The CDR3 DNA reads TGTGCCATCAGTGAGTCCAGACTCACCGCGGGTGCCACTGAAGCTTTCTTT.

This clonotype was observed many times. The rearrangement joins TRBV5-1 to TRBJ1-5; no reliable D call. Germline V gene data show CDR1 as SGHRS and CDR2 as YFSETQ. Trimming stripped 0 bases from V and 2 bases from J, with 6 bases between. The CDR3 spans 14 residues. CDR3 DNA sequence: TGCGCCAGCAGCTTGGGCGTTGGCAATCAGCCCCAGCATTTT. Residues: CASSLGVGNQPQHF.

This clonotype was recorded many times. The gene calls are TRBV20-1 and TRBJ2-1, with a possible D match to TRBD2 (6 bases). The CDR3 has 15 residues. CDR1 and CDR2 (germline): DFQATT, SNEGSKA (reference sequence). The V gene lost 6 bases and the J gene lost 8 bases, with 23 bases spanning the gap. For the CDR3, the DNA is TGCAGTGCCAATCCCGGGGGTGTTTTATTCGATGAGCAGTTCTTC. It translates to CSANPGGVLFDEQFF.

Only a few counts were recorded for this clonotype. One end of the junction fails to match germline, which may point to a read error. The rearrangement uses TRBV6-1 and TRBJ2-7; 8 nucleotides match TRBD1. CDR1 is MNHNS and CDR2 is SASEGT in the germline V gene. The CDR3 consists of 14 residues. The CDR3 reads CASSQGTGSHEQYF. CDR3 in DNA: TGTGCCAGCAGTCAAGGGACAGGCTCCCACGAGCAGTACTTC.